Sequencing of this TCR beta chain was carried out in a study of blood T cell repertoires in COVID-19. Across the study: From the United States, Italy and Spain came samples of acute and convalescent COVID-19. PBMCs, B-cell-depleted T cells, or T cells provided the cDNA or gDNA that made up the material.

TCRdb keeps only in-frame clones here, not all; method: immunoSEQ multiplex PCR. The table includes hundreds of thousands of clones, less than 90% detected once. The length of the CDR3 is 17 residues. Trimming took 2 bases from V and 8 from J; bases not matched to a gene: 11. Germline V gene sequence: CDR1 SGHTA, CDR2 FQGTGA. The chain has TRBV7-3 and TRBJ2-2; TRBD1 matches 10 bases. The origin of this receptor is a woman between 45 and 60 years old with COVID-19, enrolled during active disease. Material: peripheral blood. CDR3 in amino acids: CASSLSDRGRGEGELFF. DNA for the CDR3: TGTGCCAGCAGCTTATCGGACAGGGGGAGAGGGGAAGGGGAGCTGTTTTTT.